This T cell receptor (beta chain) was identified during a study of regulatory T cells in long-lasting Graves disease. Turning to this clonotype: Relative to the germline gene, one junction end is altered; a read error may explain this.

The time point denotes: newly diagnosed GD, antithyroid drugs for less than 3 months. Extracted RNA from PBMCs served as the source of the TCR library. Arm-PCR with iRepertoire HTBI primers amplified the CDR3 regions for these TCR beta libraries. A single record per CDR3 protein comes from TCRdb applying MiXCR to the multiplex PCR reads. Among about 530,000 distinct CDR3 sequences listed, 15% to 20% were seen once. This sample also belongs to another study, concerning T cells in Graves' hyperthyroidism and ophthalmopathy.

The TCR was taken from a middle-aged woman with Graves disease. Sequencing was performed on peripheral blood mononuclear cells (PBMCs), taken at new diagnosis, from a patient treated with antithyroid drugs.

CDR3 residues: CASVGRNSNRPQHF. CDR3 in DNA: TGTGCCAGCGTCGGCCGTAATAGCAATCGGCCCCAGCATTTT. The rearrangement joins TRBV2 to TRBJ1-5; no firm D call. CDR1 and CDR2 from the germline V gene are SNHLY and FYNNEI. The CDR3 sequence is 14 residues long.